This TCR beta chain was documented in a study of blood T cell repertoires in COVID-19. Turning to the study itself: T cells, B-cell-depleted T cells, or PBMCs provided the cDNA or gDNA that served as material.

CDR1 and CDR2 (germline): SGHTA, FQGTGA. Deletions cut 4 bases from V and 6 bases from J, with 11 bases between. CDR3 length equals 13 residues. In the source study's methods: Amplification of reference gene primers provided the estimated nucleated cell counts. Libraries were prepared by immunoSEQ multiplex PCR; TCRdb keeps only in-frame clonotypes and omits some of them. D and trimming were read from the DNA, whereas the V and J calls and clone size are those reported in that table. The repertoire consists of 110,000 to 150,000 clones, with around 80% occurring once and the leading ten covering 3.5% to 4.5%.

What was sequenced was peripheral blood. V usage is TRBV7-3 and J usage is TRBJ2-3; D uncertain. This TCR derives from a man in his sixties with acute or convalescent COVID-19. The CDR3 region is CASSSGFGDTQYF. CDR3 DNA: TGTGCCAGCAGCTCCGGGTTTGGGGATACGCAGTATTTT. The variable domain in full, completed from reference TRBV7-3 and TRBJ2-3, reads GAGVSQTPSNKVTEKGKYVELRCDPISGHTALYWYRQSLGQGPEFLIYFQGTGAADDSGLPNDRFFAVRPEGSVSTLKIQRTERGDSAVYLCASSSGFGDTQYFGPGTRLTVL.